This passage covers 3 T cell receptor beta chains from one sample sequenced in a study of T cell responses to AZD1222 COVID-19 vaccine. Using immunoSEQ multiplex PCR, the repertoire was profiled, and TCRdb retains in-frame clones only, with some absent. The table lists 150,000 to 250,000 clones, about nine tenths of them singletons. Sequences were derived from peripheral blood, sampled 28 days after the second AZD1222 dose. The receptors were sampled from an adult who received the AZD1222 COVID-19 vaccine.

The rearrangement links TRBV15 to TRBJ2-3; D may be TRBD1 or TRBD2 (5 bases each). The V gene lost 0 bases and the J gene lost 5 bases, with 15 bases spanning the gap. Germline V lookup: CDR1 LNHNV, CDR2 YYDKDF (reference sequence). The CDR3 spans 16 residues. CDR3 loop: CATSRDTQRGGDTQYF. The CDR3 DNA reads TGTGCCACCAGCAGAGATACGCAGAGGGGTGGAGATACGCAGTATTTT.

As DNA, the CDR3 is TGTGCCAGCTCACCAGAGGGACAAAAAGAGACCCAGTACTTC. It translates to CASSPEGQKETQYF. The rearrangement links TRBV18 to TRBJ2-5, with D possibly matching TRBD1 (6 bases). This CDR3 spans 14 amino acids. V was shortened by 2 bases and J by 3 bases, with 10 bases between the two germline ends. Germline assignment: CDR1 KGHSH and CDR2 LQKENI.

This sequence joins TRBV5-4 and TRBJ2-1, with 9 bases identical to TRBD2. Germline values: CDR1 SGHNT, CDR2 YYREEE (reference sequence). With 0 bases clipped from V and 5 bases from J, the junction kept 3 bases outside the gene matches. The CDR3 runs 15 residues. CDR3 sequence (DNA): TGTGCCAGCAGCTTGGGGACTAGCGTAAACAATGAGCAGTTCTTC. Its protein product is CASSLGTSVNNEQFF.